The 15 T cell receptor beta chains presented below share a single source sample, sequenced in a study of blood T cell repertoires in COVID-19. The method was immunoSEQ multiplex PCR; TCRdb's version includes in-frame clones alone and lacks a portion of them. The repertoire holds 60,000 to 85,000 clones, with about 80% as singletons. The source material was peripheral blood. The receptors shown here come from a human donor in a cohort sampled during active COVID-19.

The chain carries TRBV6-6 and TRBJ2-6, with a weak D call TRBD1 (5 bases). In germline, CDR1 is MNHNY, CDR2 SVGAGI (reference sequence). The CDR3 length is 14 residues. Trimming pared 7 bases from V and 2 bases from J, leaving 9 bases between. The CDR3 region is CASNQGTGANVLTF. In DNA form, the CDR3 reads TGTGCCAGCAATCAGGGAACTGGGGCCAACGTCCTGACTTTC.

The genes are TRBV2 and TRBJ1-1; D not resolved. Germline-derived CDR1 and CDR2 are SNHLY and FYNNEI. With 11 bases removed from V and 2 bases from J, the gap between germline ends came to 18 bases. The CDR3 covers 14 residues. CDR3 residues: CAGGRHSPNTEAFF. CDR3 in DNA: TGTGCCGGAGGACGGCACTCCCCAAACACTGAAGCTTTCTTT.

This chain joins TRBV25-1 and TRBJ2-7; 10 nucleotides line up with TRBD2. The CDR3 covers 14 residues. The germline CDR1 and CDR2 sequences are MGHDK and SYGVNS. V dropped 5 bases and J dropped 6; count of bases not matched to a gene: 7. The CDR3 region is CASSKAGGPLEQYF. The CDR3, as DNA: TGTGCCAGCAGTAAAGCGGGAGGGCCTCTCGAGCAGTACTTC.

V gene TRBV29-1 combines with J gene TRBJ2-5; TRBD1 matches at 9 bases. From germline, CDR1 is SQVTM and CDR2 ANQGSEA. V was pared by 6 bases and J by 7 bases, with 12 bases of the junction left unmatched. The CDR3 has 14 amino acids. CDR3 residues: CSVEYRDRDWTQYF. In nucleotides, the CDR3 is TGCAGCGTCGAATACAGGGACAGGGATTGGACCCAGTACTTC.

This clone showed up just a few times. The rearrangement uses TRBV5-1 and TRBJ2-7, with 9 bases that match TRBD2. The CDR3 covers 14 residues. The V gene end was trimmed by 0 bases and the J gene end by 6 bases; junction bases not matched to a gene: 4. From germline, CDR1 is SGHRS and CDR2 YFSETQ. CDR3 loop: CASSLEAGGREQYF. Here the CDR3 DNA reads TGCGCCAGCAGCTTGGAGGCGGGAGGGCGCGAGCAGTACTTC.

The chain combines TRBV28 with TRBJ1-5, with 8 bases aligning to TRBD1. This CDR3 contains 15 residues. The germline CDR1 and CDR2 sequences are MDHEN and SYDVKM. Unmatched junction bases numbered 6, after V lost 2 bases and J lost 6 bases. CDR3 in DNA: TGTGCCAGCAGTTTACTTTACAGGGGGAGTCAGCCCCAGCATTTT. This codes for CASSLLYRGSQPQHF.

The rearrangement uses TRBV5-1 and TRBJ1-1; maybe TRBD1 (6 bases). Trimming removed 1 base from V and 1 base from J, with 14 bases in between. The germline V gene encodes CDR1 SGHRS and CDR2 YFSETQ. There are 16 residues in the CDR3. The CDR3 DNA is TGCGCCAGCAGCTTGCTAGGGGGGACTACGAACACTGAAGCTTTCTTT. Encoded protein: CASSLLGGTTNTEAFF.

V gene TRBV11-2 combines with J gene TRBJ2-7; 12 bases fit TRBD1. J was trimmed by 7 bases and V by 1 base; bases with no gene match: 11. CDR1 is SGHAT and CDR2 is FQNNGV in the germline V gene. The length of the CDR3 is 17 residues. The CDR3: CASSLANPGQGAGEQYF. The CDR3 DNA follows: TGTGCCAGCAGCTTAGCCAACCCGGGACAGGGGGCAGGGGAGCAGTACTTC.

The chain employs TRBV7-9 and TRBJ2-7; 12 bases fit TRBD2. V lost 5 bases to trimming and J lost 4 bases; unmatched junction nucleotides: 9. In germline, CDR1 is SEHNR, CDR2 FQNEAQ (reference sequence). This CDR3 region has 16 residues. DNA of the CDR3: TGTGCCAGCAGCCTGGGGTGGGGGACTAGCGGGTACGAGCAGTACTTC. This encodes CASSLGWGTSGYEQYF.

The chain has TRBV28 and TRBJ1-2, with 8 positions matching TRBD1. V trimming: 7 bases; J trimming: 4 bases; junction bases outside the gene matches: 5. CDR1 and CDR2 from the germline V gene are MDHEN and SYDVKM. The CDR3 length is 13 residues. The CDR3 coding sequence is TGTGCCAGCACAGGGGGCGTTCCCTATGGCTACACCTTC. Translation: CASTGGVPYGYTF.

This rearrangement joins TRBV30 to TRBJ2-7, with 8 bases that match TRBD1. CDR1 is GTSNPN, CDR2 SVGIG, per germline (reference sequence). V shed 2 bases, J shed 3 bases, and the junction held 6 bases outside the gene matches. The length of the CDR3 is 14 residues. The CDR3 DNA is TGTGCCTGGAGTAAGTCAGGGGGCGGCTACGAGCAGTACTTC. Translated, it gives CAWSKSGGGYEQYF. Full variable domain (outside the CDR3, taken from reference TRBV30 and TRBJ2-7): SQTIHQWPATLVQPVGSPLSLECTVEGTSNPNLYWYRQAAGRGLQLLFYSVGIGQISSEVPQNLSASRPQDRQFILSSKKLLLSDSGFYLCAWSKSGGGYEQYFGPGTRLTVT.

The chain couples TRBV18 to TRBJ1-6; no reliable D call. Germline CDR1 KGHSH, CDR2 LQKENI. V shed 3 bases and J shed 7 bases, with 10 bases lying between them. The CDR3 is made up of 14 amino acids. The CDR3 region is CASSPGGINSPLHF. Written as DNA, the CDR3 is TGTGCCAGCTCACCTGGAGGGATCAATTCACCCCTCCACTTT.

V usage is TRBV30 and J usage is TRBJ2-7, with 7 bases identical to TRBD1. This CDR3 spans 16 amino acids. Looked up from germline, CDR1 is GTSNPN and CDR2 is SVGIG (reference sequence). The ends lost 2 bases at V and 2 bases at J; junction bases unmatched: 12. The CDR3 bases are TGTGCCTGGAGTCTCCCAGGACAGGCGCCCCCCTACGAGCAGTACTTC. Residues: CAWSLPGQAPPYEQYF.

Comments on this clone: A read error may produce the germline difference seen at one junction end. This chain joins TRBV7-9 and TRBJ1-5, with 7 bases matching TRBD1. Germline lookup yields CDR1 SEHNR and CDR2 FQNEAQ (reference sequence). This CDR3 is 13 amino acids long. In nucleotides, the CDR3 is TGTGTCAGCAGCTTAGGAGGGGGCCAGCCCCAGCATTTT. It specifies CVSSLGGGQPQHF.

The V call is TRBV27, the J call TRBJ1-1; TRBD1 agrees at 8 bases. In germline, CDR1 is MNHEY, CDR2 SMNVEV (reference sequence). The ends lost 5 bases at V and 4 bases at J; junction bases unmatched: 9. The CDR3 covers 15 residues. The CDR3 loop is CASSPATGGITEAFF. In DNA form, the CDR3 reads TGTGCCAGCAGTCCCGCAACAGGGGGAATCACTGAAGCTTTCTTT.